The 26 T cell receptor beta chains given below trace back to one sample, sequenced in a study of T cell repertoires in cytomegalovirus infection. These receptors have no identified antigens. TCRdb analysed the reads with MiXCR anew, one entry per CDR3 protein. The sample has 600,000 to 700,000 distinct CDR3 sequences, about 30% seen once. Here the sequenced sample was cultured PBMCs, taken from culture after CMV antigen stimulation. The receptors stem from a human donor in good health (CMV status not recorded). Some clones in this sample may be carry-over from other donors' samples.

This clonotype was observed many times. CDR3 coding DNA: TGTGCCAGCAGCTACCACTCTGGGGCCAACGTCCTGACTTTC. Translating gives CASSYHSGANVLTF. This chain links TRBV7-2 with TRBJ2-6; D gene uncertain. The CDR3 loop spans 14 amino acids. Germline assignment: CDR1 SGHTA and CDR2 FQGNSA. V lost 4 bases and J 0 bases, leaving 4 bases between the germline ends.

The rearrangement links TRBV4-1 to TRBJ2-5; D possibly corresponds to TRBD1 (7 bases). With 4 bases removed from V and 5 bases from J, the gap between germline ends came to 17 bases. There are 15 residues in the CDR3. CDR1 and CDR2 (germline): MGHRA, YSYEKL. In DNA, the CDR3 is TGCGCCAGCAGCCCGGGACAGCCTGGGAGGGAGACCCAGTACTTC. Its protein is CASSPGQPGRETQYF.

The table lists this clonotype with a few counts. The genes are TRBV10-3 and TRBJ2-3; maybe TRBD2 (6 bases). V lost 6 bases to trimming and J lost 0 bases, with 16 bases between them. The CDR3 runs to 16 residues. In germline, CDR1 is ENHRY, CDR2 SYGVKD. The CDR3 region has the DNA TGTGCCATCAGAAACCGGGACTCTAGCAGCACAGATACGCAGTATTTT. Translating it yields CAIRNRDSSSTDTQYF.

This clonotype has a handful of counts. The chain uses TRBV27 and TRBJ1-2; unclear D gene. V lost 6 bases, J lost 7 bases, and 12 bases lay in between. Germline V gene data show CDR1 as MNHEY and CDR2 as SMNVEV (reference sequence). This CDR3 contains 12 residues. The DNA of the CDR3 is TGTGCCAGCAGGTCATGGGTCGGTGGCTACACCTTC. Amino acid sequence: CASRSWVGGYTF.

This chain joins TRBV28 and TRBJ2-6; D gene ambiguous. The ends were cut back, 7 bases at V and 2 bases at J, with 18 bases in the middle. The CDR3 is 17 residues long. CDR1 and CDR2 (germline): MDHEN, SYDVKM. CDR3 in DNA: TGTGCCAGCAACACCGTGGGCAGCCCAACTGGGGCCAACGTCCTGACTTTC. Translation gives CASNTVGSPTGANVLTF.

There are a few counts of this clonotype. The V call is TRBV7-9, the J call TRBJ2-3; D not certain. CDR1 SEHNR and CDR2 FQNEAQ come from the germline V gene (reference sequence). The CDR3 runs to 17 residues. With 5 bases removed from V and 0 bases from J, the gap between germline ends came to 18 bases. The CDR3 reads CASSLRLYTTSTDTQYF. The CDR3 bases are TGTGCCAGCAGCCTGAGACTGTACACGACTAGCACAGATACGCAGTATTTT.

This clonotype occurred a few times. This chain joins TRBV4-1 and TRBJ2-6; perhaps TRBD2 as D (6 bases). The V end lost 0 bases, the J end lost 2 bases, and 11 bases lay between the germline ends. Looked up from germline, CDR1 is MGHRA and CDR2 is YSYEKL. There are 17 residues in the CDR3. CDR3 sequence (DNA): TGCGCCAGCAGCCAAGAATCAGGAGGGGCTGGGGCCAACGTCCTGACTTTC. Its translation is CASSQESGGAGANVLTF.

This clonotype was observed a few times. The chain's CDR3 is CATSEPRQGASYNSPLHF. The CDR3, as DNA: TGTGCCACCAGTGAACCGAGACAGGGGGCGTCCTATAATTCACCCCTCCACTTT. The chain combines TRBV24-1 with TRBJ1-6; TRBD1 matches at 10 bases. The CDR3 extends over 18 amino acids. After removal of 4 bases from V and 1 base from J, the junction contained 6 bases not matched to a gene. Germline V gives CDR1 KGHDR, CDR2 SFDVKD.

The CDR3 DNA reads TGTGCCAGCAGTTCCCTCTTTGGGGGGAGTAGCGATGAGCAGTTCTTC. Protein: CASSSLFGGSSDEQFF. This chain uses TRBV6-1 with TRBJ2-1, with D possibly being TRBD2 (6 bases). CDR1 MNHNS and CDR2 SASEGT come from the germline V gene. The germline V and J ends were trimmed by 5 bases and 8 bases, with 22 bases remaining between them. The CDR3 runs to 16 residues.

The CDR3 DNA sequence: TGTGCCAGCAGCTTAGGCTCAGCGGCAGATACGCAGTATTTT. It is translated as CASSLGSAADTQYF. The chain has TRBV11-3 and TRBJ2-3; perhaps TRBD2 as D (5 bases). V was pared by 1 base and J by 4 bases, with 9 bases between. The length of the CDR3 is 14 residues. The germline V gene encodes CDR1 SGHNT and CDR2 YENEEA.

In its sample, this clonotype was seen many times. The V and J genes are TRBV7-8 and TRBJ2-5; a weak D match, TRBD2 (5 bases). V shed 2 bases and J shed 9 bases, with 22 bases lying between them. CDR3 length: 16 amino acids. The germline gives CDR1 SGHVS, CDR2 FQNEAQ. CDR3 coding DNA: TGTGCCAGCAGCTTACTGGCTAGCAACCTGGGTCGGGCCCAGTACTTC. This translates into CASSLLASNLGRAQYF.

This sequence joins TRBV2 and TRBJ2-6; D possibly uses TRBD1 or TRBD2 (5 bases each). Germline-derived CDR1 and CDR2 are SNHLY and FYNNEI. Trimming pared 6 bases from V and 2 bases from J, leaving 14 bases between. CDR3 length: 16 amino acids. CDR3 residues: CASRGTGTAGANVLTF. CDR3 coding DNA: TGTGCCAGCAGAGGGACCGGAACCGCTGGGGCCAACGTCCTGACTTTC.

The chain couples TRBV28 to TRBJ2-7; D is uncertain. This CDR3 has 12 residues. Trimming cost V 1 base and J 7 bases, with 8 bases left between them. The germline gives CDR1 MDHEN, CDR2 SYDVKM. Written as DNA, the CDR3 is TGTGCCAGCAGTTTATTATGGCGTGAGCAGTACTTC. This codes for CASSLLWREQYF.

The chain uses TRBV20-1 and TRBJ2-7; 12 bases map to TRBD2. V shed 5 bases and J 4 bases; nucleotides not matched to a gene: 6. Germline values: CDR1 DFQATT, CDR2 SNEGSKA (reference sequence). The CDR3 sequence is 14 residues long. The CDR3 spells CSAALAGGPYEQYF. Here the CDR3 DNA reads TGCAGTGCTGCCCTAGCGGGAGGGCCATACGAGCAGTACTTC.

This clonotype has a count of ten or more. A read error may produce the germline difference seen at one junction end. This sequence joins TRBV7-2 and TRBJ1-1; D is ambiguous. This CDR3 is built from 13 residues. From germline, CDR1 is SGHTA and CDR2 FQGNSA. The CDR3 region has the DNA TGTGCCAGCACCTGGGTCAGCACCAGTCACGCTACGTTT. Translation gives CASTWVSTSHATF.

V gene TRBV11-2 combines with J gene TRBJ2-6; the match to TRBD1 covers 9 bases. Germline assignment: CDR1 SGHAT and CDR2 FQNNGV. The CDR3 has 17 amino acids. J was trimmed by 0 bases and V by 5 bases; bases with no gene match: 5. DNA of the CDR3: TGTGCCAGCAGCCCCGGGACAGGGCGCTCTGGGGCCAACGTCCTGACTTTC. It yields the protein CASSPGTGRSGANVLTF.

This chain links TRBV2 with TRBJ2-1; D is perhaps TRBD1 (6 bases). V was pared by 10 bases and J by 7 bases, with 20 bases between. This CDR3 has 14 residues. Germline CDR1 SNHLY, CDR2 FYNNEI. The CDR3 protein is CAKARQGTSNEQFF. As DNA, the CDR3 is TGTGCCAAAGCGAGGCAGGGGACGTCTAATGAGCAGTTCTTC.

V gene TRBV7-9 combines with J gene TRBJ1-2, with 7 bases that match TRBD1. CDR1 is SEHNR, CDR2 FQNEAQ, per germline (reference sequence). The CDR3 runs to 15 residues. Trimming at V came to 5 bases and at J to 4 bases, leaving 10 bases not matched to a gene. The CDR3 reads CASSHPSGQIYGYTF. The CDR3 nucleotides are TGTGCCAGCAGCCACCCGTCGGGACAGATCTATGGCTACACCTTC.

This clonotype was seen a few times. The V gene is TRBV27, the J gene TRBJ2-6; D perhaps matches TRBD1 (6 bases). CDR3 size: 16 residues. Germline lookup yields CDR1 MNHEY and CDR2 SMNVEV (reference sequence). With 8 bases removed from V and 0 bases from J, the gap between germline ends came to 14 bases. The CDR3 loop is CASRRQAVSGANVLTF. In DNA form, the CDR3 reads TGTGCCAGCCGCAGACAGGCCGTCTCTGGGGCCAACGTCCTGACTTTC.

A single count supports this clonotype. V and J are TRBV12-5 and TRBJ2-3, with D unresolved. Germline CDR1 reads LGHNT; CDR2 reads FRNRAP. V lost 3 bases, J lost 6 bases, and 7 bases lay in between. CDR3 length: 12 amino acids. The CDR3 DNA reads TGTGCTAGTGGTTTCCCGAGGGATACGCAGTATTTT. This encodes CASGFPRDTQYF.

J is TRBJ1-1 and V is TRBV28; D might be TRBD1 (6 bases). The CDR3 is 15 residues long. V was cut by 1 base and J by 2 bases, with 11 bases left in between. Germline V gene data show CDR1 as MDHEN and CDR2 as SYDVKM. The CDR3 loop reads CASSLSGARNTEAFF. CDR3 DNA: TGTGCCAGCAGTTTATCAGGGGCGCGAAACACTGAAGCTTTCTTT.

The V call is TRBV4-2, the J call TRBJ1-2; no firm D call. There are 12 residues in the CDR3. The germline CDR1 and CDR2 sequences are LGHNA and YNFKEQ. Trimming removed 0 bases from V and 9 bases from J, with 8 bases in between. CDR3 region: CASSQERVRYTF. Written as DNA, the CDR3 is TGTGCCAGCAGCCAAGAACGGGTCCGCTACACCTTC.

This clonotype came up a few times. The chain is built from TRBV7-8 and TRBJ2-1; possibly TRBD1 for D (5 bases). This CDR3 has 17 amino acids. The germline V gene encodes CDR1 SGHVS and CDR2 FQNEAQ. V was trimmed by 3 bases and J by 9 bases, leaving 24 bases between them. The CDR3 DNA sequence: TGTGCCAGCAGCTTCTCAGTAGGGGTTCTAGACTGGGGTGAGCAGTTCTTC. As protein: CASSFSVGVLDWGEQFF.

The V call is TRBV11-2, the J call TRBJ2-3; 10 bases agree with TRBD2. V lost 0 bases, J lost 6 bases, and 9 bases stayed unmatched. Germline V gives CDR1 SGHAT, CDR2 FQNNGV. This CDR3 has 17 amino acids. The CDR3 nucleotides read TGTGCCAGCAGCTTAGACCTGGGGGCTAGCGGGAGCGATACGCAGTATTTT. Translated: CASSLDLGASGSDTQYF.

The chain links TRBV30 to TRBJ1-4; D is perhaps TRBD1 (5 bases). This CDR3 has 13 amino acids. Deletions cut 0 bases from V and 6 bases from J, with 8 bases between. Germline V gene data show CDR1 as GTSNPN and CDR2 as SVGIG (reference sequence). The CDR3 sequence is CAWSVMGDEKLFF. CDR3 in DNA: TGTGCCTGGAGTGTGATGGGGGATGAAAAACTGTTTTTT.

The chain carries TRBV4-1 and TRBJ2-3, with 7 bases lining up with TRBD1. The CDR3 spans 18 residues. V shed 1 base, J shed 5 bases, and the junction held 15 bases outside the gene matches. CDR1 and CDR2 from the germline V gene are MGHRA and YSYEKL. In DNA form, the CDR3 reads TGCGCCAGCAGCCAAGGGGGGACAGCACAGAGGATGGGAGATACGCAGTATTTT. It encodes CASSQGGTAQRMGDTQYF.